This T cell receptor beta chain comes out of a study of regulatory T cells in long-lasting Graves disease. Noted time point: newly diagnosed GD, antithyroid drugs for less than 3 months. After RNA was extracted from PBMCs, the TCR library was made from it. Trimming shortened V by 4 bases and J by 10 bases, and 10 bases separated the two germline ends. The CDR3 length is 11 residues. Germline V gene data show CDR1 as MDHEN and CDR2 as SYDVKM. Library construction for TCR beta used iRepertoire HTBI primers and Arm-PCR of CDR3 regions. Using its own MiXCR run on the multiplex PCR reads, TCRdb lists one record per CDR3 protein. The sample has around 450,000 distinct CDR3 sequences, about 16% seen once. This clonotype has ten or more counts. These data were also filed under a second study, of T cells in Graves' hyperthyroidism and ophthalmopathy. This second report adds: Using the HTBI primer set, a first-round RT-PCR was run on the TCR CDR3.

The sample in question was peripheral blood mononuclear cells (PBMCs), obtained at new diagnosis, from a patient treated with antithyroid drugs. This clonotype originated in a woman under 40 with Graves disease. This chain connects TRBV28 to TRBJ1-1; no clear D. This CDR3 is CASSYDDRAFF. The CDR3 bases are TGTGCCAGCAGTTATGACGATAGAGCTTTCTTT.